This T cell receptor (beta chain) was obtained from a study of blood T cell repertoires in COVID-19. Background on the study: Whether acute or convalescent, the COVID-19 samples came from the United States, Italy and Spain. Nucleic acid was either cDNA or gDNA, and it came from T cells, B-cell-depleted T cells, or PBMCs.

CDR3 length: 13 residues. V lost 6 bases to trimming and J lost 1 base, with 9 bases between them. In germline, CDR1 is MNHEY, CDR2 SVGAGI. Method: immunoSEQ multiplex PCR; TCRdb's copy keeps in-frame clones and lacks some. The sample lists 300,000 or so clones; 86% were seen once. The origin of this receptor is a woman between 45 and 65 years old with acute or convalescent COVID-19. Material for sequencing was peripheral blood. The chain is built from TRBV6-5 and TRBJ2-5; unclear D gene. CDR3 nucleotide sequence: TGTGCCAGCAGCGACATAGTCCAAGAGACCCAGTACTTC. As protein: CASSDIVQETQYF.